This T cell receptor (beta chain) comes out of a study of T cell repertoires in cytomegalovirus infection. Study-level background: Indications of both CMV infection and matching HLA type were provided by public TCR beta signatures.

One entry per CDR3 protein results from TCRdb running MiXCR on the reads. This sample has 300,000 to 400,000 distinct CDR3 sequences; 15% to 20% occur once, and the top ten carry 7.5% to 9.5%. This clonotype was detected ten times or more. This CDR3 comprises 15 residues. V dropped 5 bases and J dropped 7; count of bases not matched to a gene: 12. This chain links TRBV12-3 or TRBV12-4 with TRBJ2-3; 7 nucleotides align to TRBD1. The sample consisted of PBMCs. This clonotype was sampled from a human donor in good health (CMV status not recorded). Some clones in this sample may be carry-over from other donors' samples. The CDR3 DNA sequence: TGTGCCAGCAGTCCCGGACAGGCCCTTGCACATACGCAGTATTTT. Its translation is CASSPGQALAHTQYF.